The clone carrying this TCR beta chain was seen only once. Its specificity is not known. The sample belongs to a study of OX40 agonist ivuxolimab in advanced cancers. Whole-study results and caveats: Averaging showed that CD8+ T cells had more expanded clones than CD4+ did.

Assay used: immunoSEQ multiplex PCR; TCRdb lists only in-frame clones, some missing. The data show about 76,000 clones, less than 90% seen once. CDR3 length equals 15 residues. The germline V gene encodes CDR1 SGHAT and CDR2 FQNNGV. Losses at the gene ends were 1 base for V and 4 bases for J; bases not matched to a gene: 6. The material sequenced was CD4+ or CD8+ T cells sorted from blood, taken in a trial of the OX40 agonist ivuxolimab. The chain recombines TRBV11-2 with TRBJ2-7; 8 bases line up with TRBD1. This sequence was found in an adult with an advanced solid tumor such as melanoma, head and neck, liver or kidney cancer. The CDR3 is CASSLAATGAYEQYF. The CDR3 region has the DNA TGTGCCAGCAGCTTAGCCGCGACAGGGGCATACGAGCAGTACTTC.